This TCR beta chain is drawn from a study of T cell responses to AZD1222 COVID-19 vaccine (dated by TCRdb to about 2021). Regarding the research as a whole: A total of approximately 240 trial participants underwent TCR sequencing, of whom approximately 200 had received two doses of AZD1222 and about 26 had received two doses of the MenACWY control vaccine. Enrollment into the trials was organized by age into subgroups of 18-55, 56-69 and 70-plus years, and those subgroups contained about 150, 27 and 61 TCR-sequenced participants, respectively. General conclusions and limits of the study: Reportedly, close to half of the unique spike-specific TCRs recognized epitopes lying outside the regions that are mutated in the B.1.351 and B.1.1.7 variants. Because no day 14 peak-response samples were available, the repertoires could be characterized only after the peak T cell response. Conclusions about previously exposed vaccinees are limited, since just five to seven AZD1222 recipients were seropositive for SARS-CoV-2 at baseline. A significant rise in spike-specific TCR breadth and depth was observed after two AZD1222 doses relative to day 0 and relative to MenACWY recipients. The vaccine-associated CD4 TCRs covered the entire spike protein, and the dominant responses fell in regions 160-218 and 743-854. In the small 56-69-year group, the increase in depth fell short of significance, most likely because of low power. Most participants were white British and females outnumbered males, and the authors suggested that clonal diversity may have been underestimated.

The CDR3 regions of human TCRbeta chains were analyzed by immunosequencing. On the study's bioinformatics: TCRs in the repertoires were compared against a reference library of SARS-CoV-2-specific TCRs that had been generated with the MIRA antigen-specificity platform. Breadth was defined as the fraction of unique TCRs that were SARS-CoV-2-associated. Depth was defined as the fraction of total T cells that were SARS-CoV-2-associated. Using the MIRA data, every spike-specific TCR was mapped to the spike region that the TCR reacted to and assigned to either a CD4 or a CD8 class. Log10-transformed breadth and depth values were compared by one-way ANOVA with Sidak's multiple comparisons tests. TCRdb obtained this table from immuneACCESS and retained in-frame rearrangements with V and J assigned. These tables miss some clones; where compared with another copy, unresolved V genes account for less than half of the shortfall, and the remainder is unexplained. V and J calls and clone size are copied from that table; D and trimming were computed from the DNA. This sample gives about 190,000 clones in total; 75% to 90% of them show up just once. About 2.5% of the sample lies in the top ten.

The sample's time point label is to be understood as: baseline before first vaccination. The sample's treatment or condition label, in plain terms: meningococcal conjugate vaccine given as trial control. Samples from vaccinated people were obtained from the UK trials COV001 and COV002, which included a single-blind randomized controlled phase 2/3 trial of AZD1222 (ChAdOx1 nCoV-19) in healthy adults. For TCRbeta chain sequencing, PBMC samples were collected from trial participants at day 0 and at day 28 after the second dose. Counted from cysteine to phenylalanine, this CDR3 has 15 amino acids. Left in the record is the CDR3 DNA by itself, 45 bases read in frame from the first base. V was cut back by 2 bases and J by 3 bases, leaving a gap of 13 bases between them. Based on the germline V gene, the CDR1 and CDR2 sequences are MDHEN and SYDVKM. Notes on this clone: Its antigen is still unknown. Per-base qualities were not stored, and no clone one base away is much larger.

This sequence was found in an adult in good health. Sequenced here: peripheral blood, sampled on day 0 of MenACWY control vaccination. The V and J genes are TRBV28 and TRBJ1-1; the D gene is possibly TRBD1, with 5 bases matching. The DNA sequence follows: TGTGCCAGCAGTTTAAGTCCCGGGGCTGACACTGAAGCTTTCTTT. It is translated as CASSLSPGADTEAFF. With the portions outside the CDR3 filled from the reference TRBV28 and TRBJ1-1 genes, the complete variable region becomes DVKVTQSSRYLVKRTGEKVFLECVQDMDHENMFWYRQDPGLGLRLIYFSYDVKMKEKGDIPEGYSVSREKKERFSLILESASTNQTSMYLCASSLSPGADTEAFFGQGTRLTVV.